These 30 T cell receptor beta chains originate from one sample sequenced in a study of Tregs in tolerant kidney transplant recipients. Profiling relied on immunoSEQ multiplex PCR, and the TCRdb table lists in-frame clones only, not all of them. The sample shows about 18,000 clones, approximately 80% of them seen only once. The sequencing sample was made of Tregs from blood. All receptors derive from a human donor in good health.

The chain uses TRBV5-1 and TRBJ1-2, with 9 bases aligning to TRBD1. The germline V gene encodes CDR1 SGHRS and CDR2 YFSETQ. This CDR3 has 15 residues. J lost 2 bases, V lost 2 bases, and 4 bases had no gene match. The CDR3 here is CASSLGDRENYGYTF. The CDR3 nucleotides read TGCGCCAGCAGCTTAGGGGACAGGGAGAACTATGGCTACACCTTC.

The V and J genes are TRBV2 and TRBJ2-5; perhaps TRBD1 as D (7 bases). This CDR3 spans 14 amino acids. The V gene lost 3 bases and the J gene lost 6 bases, with 14 bases spanning the gap. Germline V CDR1 and CDR2: SNHLY, FYNNEI. CDR3 protein: CASSEGQGGKTQYF. The CDR3 DNA is TGTGCCAGCAGTGAGGGTCAGGGGGGAAAGACCCAGTACTTC.

This chain links TRBV4-2 with TRBJ1-5, with D possibly TRBD1 on 6 matching bases. Germline V gene lookup returns CDR1 LGHNA and CDR2 YNFKEQ. The V and J ends lost 0 bases and 2 bases respectively, with 11 bases between them. This CDR3 is 16 amino acids long. The chain's CDR3 is CASSQETGRGNQPQHF. The CDR3 DNA reads as TGTGCCAGCAGCCAAGAGACAGGACGGGGCAATCAGCCCCAGCATTTT.

The CDR3 spells CATSRDPRGGLETQYF. DNA of the CDR3: TGTGCCACCAGCAGAGATCCGCGGGGGGGGTTGGAGACCCAGTACTTC. The chain couples TRBV15 to TRBJ2-5; TRBD2 agrees at 9 bases. The CDR3 runs to 16 residues. The J segment lost 5 bases and the V segment lost 0 bases, leaving 7 bases of the junction unmatched. In germline, CDR1 is LNHNV, CDR2 YYDKDF (reference sequence).

This clone was detected a few times. J is TRBJ1-5 and V is TRBV7-9; D is possibly TRBD1 (5 bases). The CDR3 is 13 residues long. Germline CDR1 reads SEHNR; CDR2 reads FQNEAQ (reference sequence). Deletions cut 4 bases from V and 2 bases from J, with 6 bases between. As DNA, the CDR3 is TGTGCCAGCAGCTGGGGGGGCAATCAGCCCCAGCATTTT. Protein sequence: CASSWGGNQPQHF.

The chain has TRBV5-3 and TRBJ2-3; D gene uncertain. TRBV5-3 has ORF status, its function being uncertain. The germline V and J ends were trimmed by 4 bases and 1 base, with 13 bases remaining between them. CDR3 length: 15 residues. CDR3 nucleotide sequence: TGTGCCAGAAGCATCCCGACTCGCCGCACAGATACGCAGTATTTT. Its protein is CARSIPTRRTDTQYF.

The gene calls are TRBV15 and TRBJ2-3; TRBD2 matches at 12 bases. Germline loops: CDR1 LNHNV, CDR2 YYDKDF (reference sequence). The CDR3 length is 17 residues. The V and J ends lost 1 base and 2 bases, in that order; junction bases with no gene match: 4. In DNA form, the CDR3 reads TGTGCCACCAGCAGAGCTCTAGCGGGAGGGGTCACAGATACGCAGTATTTT. It specifies CATSRALAGGVTDTQYF.

This chain connects TRBV4-1 to TRBJ2-2; 9 nucleotides agree with TRBD2. The J segment lost 3 bases and the V segment lost 6 bases, leaving 11 bases of the junction unmatched. This CDR3 has 17 residues. Germline assignment: CDR1 MGHRA and CDR2 YSYEKL. CDR3 DNA: TGCGCCAGCAGTCCCCCCCTAGCGGGAAGTGACACCGGGGAGCTGTTTTTT. Translated, it gives CASSPPLAGSDTGELFF.

The genes are TRBV5-6 and TRBJ2-1; D possibly corresponds to TRBD2 (6 bases). The CDR3 contains 19 residues. V was cut by 1 base and J by 0 bases, with 20 bases left in between. CDR1 and CDR2 from the germline V gene are SGHDT and YYEEEE. The CDR3 DNA sequence: TGTGCCAGCAGCTTGTCACCTGGGGGTAGCGGTAGCTCCTACAATGAGCAGTTCTTC. Translation: CASSLSPGGSGSSYNEQFF.

This rearrangement joins TRBV7-6 to TRBJ2-3; 14 nucleotides agree with TRBD2. This CDR3 is 16 amino acids long. Germline CDR1 is SGHVS and CDR2 is FNYEAQ. The junction had 7 bases not matched to a gene; V was cut back by 6 bases and J by 5 bases. CDR3 sequence: CASSWTSGGRGDTQYF. DNA of the CDR3: TGTGCCAGCAGTTGGACTAGCGGGGGGCGGGGAGATACGCAGTATTTT.

This clone occurred once. The rearrangement uses TRBV7-2 and TRBJ2-5, with a possible D match to TRBD1 (5 bases). V was clipped by 5 bases and J by 0 bases, with 13 bases between them. This CDR3 comprises 15 residues. Germline CDR1 is SGHTA and CDR2 is FQGNSA. The CDR3 nucleotides read TGTGCCAGCAGCCACCCAGCAGGGTACCAAGAGACCCAGTACTTC. This gives the protein CASSHPAGYQETQYF.

The V call is TRBV2, the J call TRBJ1-1; the match to TRBD1 covers 8 bases. This CDR3 is built from 15 residues. Germline V CDR1 and CDR2: SNHLY, FYNNEI. Trimming cost V 6 bases and J 4 bases; bases outside gene matches: 10. CDR3 sequence (DNA): TGTGCCAGCAGGAGCCAACAGGGGGGGGGCACTGAAGCTTTCTTT. This gives the protein CASRSQQGGGTEAFF.

CDR3 in DNA: TGTGCCAGCAGCCAAGATCGGCCCCTAGCGGGAGTCAACACCGGGGAGCTGTTTTTT. Translation gives CASSQDRPLAGVNTGELFF. The V and J genes are TRBV14 and TRBJ2-2; the match to TRBD2 covers 10 bases. The V gene end was trimmed by 0 bases and the J gene end by 2 bases; junction bases not matched to a gene: 9. The CDR3 loop spans 19 amino acids. Germline CDR1 and CDR2: SGHDN and FVKESK. Supplemented by reference TRBV14 and TRBJ2-2, the full variable domain reads EAGVTQFPSHSVIEKGQTVTLRCDPISGHDNLYWYRRVMGKEIKFLLHFVKESKQDESGMPNNRFLAERTGGTYSTLKVQPAELEDSGVYFCASSQDRPLAGVNTGELFFGEGSRLTVL.

The chain joins TRBV6-6 to TRBJ1-3; D is unresolved. Germline CDR1 is MNHNY and CDR2 is SVGAGI (reference sequence). The CDR3 consists of 11 residues. V lost 5 bases and J 4 bases, leaving 3 bases between the germline ends. The CDR3 bases are TGTGCCAGCAGTCAGGGAAACACCATATATTTT. Protein sequence: CASSQGNTIYF.

J is TRBJ1-1 and V is TRBV28; D unresolved. The ends were cut back, 6 bases at V and 3 bases at J, with 14 bases in the middle. CDR3 size: 14 residues. Germline CDR1 reads MDHEN; CDR2 reads SYDVKM. CDR3 in DNA: TGTGCCAGCAGAGGTGTCGGGGAGGACACTGAAGCTTTCTTT. Its translation: CASRGVGEDTEAFF.

This rearrangement joins TRBV6-5 to TRBJ2-7, with 7 nucleotides matching TRBD1. V gave up 6 bases and J gave up 3 bases; unmatched junction bases: 5. Per the germline V gene, CDR1 is MNHEY and CDR2 is SVGAGI. The CDR3 has 13 amino acids. The CDR3 DNA follows: TGTGCCAGCAGATCGTCAGGGGGCTACGAGCAGTACTTC. It codes for CASRSSGGYEQYF.

This clone was counted a single time. The CDR3, as DNA: TGCGCCAGCAGCTTGCAGTGGAGCAATGAGCAGTTCTTC. It encodes CASSLQWSNEQFF. This chain uses TRBV5-1 with TRBJ2-1; D is uncertain. This CDR3 has 13 residues. Trimming removed 1 base from V and 6 bases from J, with 8 bases in between. Germline V gives CDR1 SGHRS, CDR2 YFSETQ.

The chain links TRBV5-1 to TRBJ1-5, with a possible D match to TRBD1 (6 bases). V was shortened by 0 bases and J by 6 bases, with 13 bases between the two germline ends. Germline CDR1 is SGHRS and CDR2 is YFSETQ. The CDR3 totals 15 residues. The CDR3 loop reads CASSLEGGSGQPQHF. The CDR3 DNA reads TGCGCCAGCAGCTTGGAGGGGGGCTCAGGTCAGCCCCAGCATTTT.

V gene TRBV5-1 combines with J gene TRBJ2-1; the D call may be TRBD1 or TRBD2 (6 bases each). Germline V CDR1 and CDR2: SGHRS, YFSETQ. The CDR3 length is 23 residues. V dropped 0 bases and J dropped 6 bases, with 37 bases sitting between them. The CDR3 loop reads CASSLASPTGGVAAKPPLNEQFF. The CDR3, as DNA: TGCGCCAGCAGCTTGGCCAGTCCCACCGGGGGCGTAGCGGCCAAGCCCCCGCTCAATGAGCAGTTCTTC.

The sample holds one count of this clone. The chain recombines TRBV2 with TRBJ2-6; the D call may be TRBD1 or TRBD2 (5 bases each). Germline CDR1 SNHLY, CDR2 FYNNEI. V lost 2 bases and J 0 bases, leaving 14 bases between the germline ends. CDR3 length: 18 amino acids. The CDR3 protein is CASSESGGRVSGANVLTF. The CDR3 DNA is TGTGCCAGCAGTGAAAGTGGAGGCAGGGTCTCTGGGGCCAACGTCCTGACTTTC.

V and J are TRBV7-2 and TRBJ1-2; 8 nucleotides agree with TRBD1. The CDR3 totals 13 residues. Per the germline V gene, CDR1 is SGHTA and CDR2 is FQGNSA. Trimming took 5 bases from V and 8 from J; bases not matched to a gene: 7. The CDR3, as DNA: TGTGCCAGCAGCCTCCAGGGGGCGGAAGGCTACACCTTC. Protein sequence: CASSLQGAEGYTF.

The chain couples TRBV19 to TRBJ2-7; D possibly matches TRBD1 or TRBD2 (6 bases each). Trimming took 9 bases from V and 6 from J, leaving 18 bases between them. This CDR3 is 13 amino acids long. From germline, CDR1 is LNHDA and CDR2 SQIVND (reference sequence). The CDR3 loop is CASSRHRDSEQYF. CDR3 DNA: TGTGCCAGCAGCCGTCACAGGGACTCCGAGCAGTACTTC.

This sequence joins TRBV5-6 and TRBJ1-2; D is possibly TRBD1 (5 bases). The V end lost 1 base, the J end lost 10 bases, and 11 bases lay between the germline ends. This CDR3 is 12 amino acids long. Germline lookup yields CDR1 SGHDT and CDR2 YYEEEE. CDR3 DNA: TGTGCCAGCAGCTTGTCAGGGTATATCTACACCTTC. This sequence encodes CASSLSGYIYTF.

This sequence joins TRBV28 and TRBJ1-4; TRBD1 aligns across 9 bases. The CDR3 is 17 residues long. V lost 3 bases to trimming and J lost 6 bases; unmatched junction nucleotides: 11. The germline V gene has CDR1 MDHEN and CDR2 SYDVKM. In nucleotides, the CDR3 is TGTGCCAGCAGTTTCGGTCTCTCGGGACAGGGCCATGAAAAACTGTTTTTT. It translates to CASSFGLSGQGHEKLFF.

The chain joins TRBV10-3 to TRBJ1-5; D is perhaps TRBD1 (5 bases). V lost 8 bases and J lost 7, with 12 bases in between. CDR3 size: 12 residues. The germline V gene has CDR1 ENHRY and CDR2 SYGVKD. As DNA, the CDR3 is TGTGCCATCGGGGCAGGGTACCAGCCCCAGCATTTT. Translating it yields CAIGAGYQPQHF.

The chain joins TRBV7-9 to TRBJ1-1, with 7 bases aligning to TRBD1. Trimming removed 7 bases from V and 3 bases from J; junction bases left unmatched: 14. In germline, CDR1 is SEHNR, CDR2 FQNEAQ (reference sequence). The CDR3 has 16 amino acids. The CDR3 nucleotides are TGTGCCAGCACCCCCGGGACAGTCTTTATGGACACTGAAGCTTTCTTT. As protein: CASTPGTVFMDTEAFF.

The chain combines TRBV23-1 with TRBJ2-3, with 8 bases matching TRBD1. TRBV23-1 qualifies as an ORF whose function is uncertain. With 0 bases clipped from V and 1 base from J, the junction kept 9 bases outside the gene matches. This CDR3 contains 18 residues. CDR3 in amino acids: CASSQSSQGAVGTDTQYF. The CDR3 DNA follows: TGCGCCAGCAGTCAATCCTCGCAGGGGGCGGTTGGCACAGATACGCAGTATTTT.

The V and J genes are TRBV6-6 and TRBJ1-1; the match to TRBD1 covers 10 bases. This CDR3 contains 14 residues. Losses at the gene ends were 5 bases for V and 3 bases for J; bases not matched to a gene: 3. The germline gives CDR1 MNHNY, CDR2 SVGAGI (reference sequence). The CDR3 DNA reads as TGTGCCAGCAGTCGACAGGGGGCCGACACTGAAGCTTTCTTT. This encodes CASSRQGADTEAFF.

The J gene is TRBJ2-5, the V gene TRBV10-1; no clear D. This CDR3 contains 12 residues. V lost 6 bases and J 4 bases, leaving 9 bases between the germline ends. Germline assignment: CDR1 WNHNN and CDR2 SYGVQD (reference sequence). CDR3 in DNA: TGCGCCAGCAGCCCCCTAGGAGAGACCCAGTACTTC. This encodes CASSPLGETQYF.

The gene calls are TRBV19 and TRBJ2-7; D may be TRBD1 (5 bases). Trimming took 11 bases from V and 4 from J, leaving 24 bases between them. This CDR3 is 15 amino acids long. CDR1 LNHDA and CDR2 SQIVND come from the germline V gene (reference sequence). The CDR3 DNA reads as TGTGCCTCCGTAAGAGCCCACCAGGGCGGATACGAGCAGTACTTC. The encoded protein is CASVRAHQGGYEQYF.